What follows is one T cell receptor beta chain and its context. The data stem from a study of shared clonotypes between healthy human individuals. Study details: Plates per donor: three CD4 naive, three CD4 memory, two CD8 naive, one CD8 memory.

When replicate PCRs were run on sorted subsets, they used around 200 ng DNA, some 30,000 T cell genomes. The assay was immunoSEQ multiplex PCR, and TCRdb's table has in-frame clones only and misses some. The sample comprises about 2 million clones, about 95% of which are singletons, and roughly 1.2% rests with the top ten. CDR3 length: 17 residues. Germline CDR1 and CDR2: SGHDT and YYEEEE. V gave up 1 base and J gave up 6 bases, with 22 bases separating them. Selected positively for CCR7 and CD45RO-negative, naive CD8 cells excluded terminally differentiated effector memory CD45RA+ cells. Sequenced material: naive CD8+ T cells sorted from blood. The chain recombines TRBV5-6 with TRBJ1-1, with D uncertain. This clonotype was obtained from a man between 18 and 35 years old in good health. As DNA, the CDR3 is TGTGCCAGCAGCTTGATACGGGCGGGGTTCGGAGTCGCTGAAGCTTTCTTT. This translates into CASSLIRAGFGVAEAFF.